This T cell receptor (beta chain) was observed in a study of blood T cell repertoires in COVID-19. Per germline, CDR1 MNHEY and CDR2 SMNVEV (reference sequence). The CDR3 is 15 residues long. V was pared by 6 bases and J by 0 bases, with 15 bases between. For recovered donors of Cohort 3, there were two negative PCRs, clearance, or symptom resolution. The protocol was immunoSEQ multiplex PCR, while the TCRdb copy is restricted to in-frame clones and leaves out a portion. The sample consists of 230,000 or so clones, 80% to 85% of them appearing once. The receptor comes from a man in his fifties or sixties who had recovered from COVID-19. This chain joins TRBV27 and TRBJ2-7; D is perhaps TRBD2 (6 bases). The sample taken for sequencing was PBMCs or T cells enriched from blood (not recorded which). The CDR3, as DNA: TGTGCCAGCAGCCCGAGTGGGGGGACCTCCTACGAGCAGTACTTC. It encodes CASSPSGGTSYEQYF.